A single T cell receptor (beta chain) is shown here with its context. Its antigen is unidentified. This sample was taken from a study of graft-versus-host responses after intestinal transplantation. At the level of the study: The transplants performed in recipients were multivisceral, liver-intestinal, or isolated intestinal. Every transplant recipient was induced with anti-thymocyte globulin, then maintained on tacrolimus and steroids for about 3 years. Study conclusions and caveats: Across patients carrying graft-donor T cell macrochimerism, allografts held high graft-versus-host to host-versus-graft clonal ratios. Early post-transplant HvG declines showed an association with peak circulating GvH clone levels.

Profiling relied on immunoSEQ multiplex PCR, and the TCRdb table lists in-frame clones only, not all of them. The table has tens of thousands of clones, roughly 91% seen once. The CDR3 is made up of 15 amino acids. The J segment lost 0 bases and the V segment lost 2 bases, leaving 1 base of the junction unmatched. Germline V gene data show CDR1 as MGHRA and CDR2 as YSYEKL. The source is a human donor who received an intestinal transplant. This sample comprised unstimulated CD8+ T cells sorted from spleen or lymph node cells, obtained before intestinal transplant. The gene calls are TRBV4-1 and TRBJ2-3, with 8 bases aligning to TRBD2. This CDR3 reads CASSQTSGSTDTQYF. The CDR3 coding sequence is TGCGCCAGCAGCCAAACTAGCGGAAGCACAGATACGCAGTATTTT.